What follows is one TCR beta chain and its context. What it recognizes is unknown. This record comes from a study of blood T cells in healthy people across ages. General observations from the study: Unknown CMV status may confound age-related changes in expanded clones. Among long-lived donors, naive CD4+ cells were more numerous and diversity higher than in aged donors.

Trimming removed 7 bases from V and 8 bases from J; junction bases left unmatched: 12. The germline gives CDR1 SNHLY, CDR2 FYNNEI. CDR3 length: 15 amino acids. The authors ran a second PCR of about 7 to 11 cycles using a sample-barcoded 5' primer and a J-beta primer mix. TCRdb itself ran the 5' RACE reads through MiXCR, one entry per CDR3 protein. Here the sample spans 1.5 million to 2 million distinct CDR3 sequences, about 49% being singletons. The source material was blood. The source is a woman between 40 and 55 years old in good health. The chain couples TRBV2 to TRBJ2-1, with TRBD1 matching 9 bases. CDR3 bases: TGTGCCAGCACCCCGGGACAGGGAATTGCGGATGAGCAGTTCTTC. Amino acids: CASTPGQGIADEQFF.